The 10 T cell receptor beta chains given below trace back to one sample, sequenced in a study of blood T cell repertoires in COVID-19. TCRdb's copy holds only in-frame clones and misses some; the assay was immunoSEQ multiplex PCR. The profile shows roughly 250,000 clones, approximately 89% of them singletons. The sequenced material came from peripheral blood. Receptors were obtained from a woman aged 45 to 65 with acute or convalescent COVID-19.

A word on this clone: At one boundary the junction diverges from the germline segment, which might be a read error. The J gene is TRBJ2-7, the V gene TRBV7-9; a possible D gene is TRBD1 (6 bases). This CDR3 has 12 amino acids. Germline V CDR1 and CDR2: SEHNR, FQNEAQ (reference sequence). DNA of the CDR3: TGTGCCAGCAGCTTAGAGGGGGAAAGTAAGCACTTC. It encodes CASSLEGESKHF.

The CDR3 loop reads CAWSANWGQYNQPQHF. DNA of the CDR3: TGTGCCTGGAGCGCTAACTGGGGACAGTACAATCAGCCCCAGCATTTT. The V gene is TRBV30, the J gene TRBJ1-5; 7 bases align to TRBD1. Trimming took 3 bases from V and 3 from J; bases not matched to a gene: 11. CDR1 GTSNPN and CDR2 SVGIG come from the germline V gene (reference sequence). There are 16 residues in the CDR3.

The chain couples TRBV9 to TRBJ2-3; 7 nucleotides match TRBD2. The CDR3 contains 13 residues. J lost 10 bases, V lost 4 bases, and 9 bases had no gene match. CDR1 SGDLS and CDR2 YYNGEE come from the germline V gene. The CDR3 nucleotides read TGTGCCAGCAGCCCGAGACTAGCAACGGCGCAGTATTTT. Residues: CASSPRLATAQYF.

V and J are TRBV28 and TRBJ2-3, with 10 bases identical to TRBD2. The CDR3 runs 14 residues. With V trimmed by 5 bases and J by 1 base, 0 bases remained unmatched. Germline CDR1 MDHEN, CDR2 SYDVKM. The CDR3 nucleotides are TGTGCCAGCAGTGGGACTAGCGGCACAGATACGCAGTATTTT. It specifies CASSGTSGTDTQYF.

This clone was counted a few times. The chain links TRBV14 to TRBJ2-7; D perhaps matches TRBD2 (5 bases). Trimming removed 4 bases from V and 0 bases from J, with 7 bases in between. The CDR3 contains 13 residues. From germline, CDR1 is SGHDN and CDR2 FVKESK. The CDR3 loop is CASSRGSSYEQYF. CDR3 DNA: TGTGCCAGCAGCCGTGGGAGCTCCTACGAGCAGTACTTC.

The rearrangement uses TRBV7-2 and TRBJ2-4; 9 nucleotides line up with TRBD1. V dropped 6 bases and J dropped 6; count of bases not matched to a gene: 6. The CDR3 has 14 residues. CDR1 is SGHTA, CDR2 FQGNSA, per germline. CDR3 nucleotides: TGTGCCAGCAGACGACAGGGGGGTGGAAACATTCAGTACTTC. This sequence encodes CASRRQGGGNIQYF.

The chain joins TRBV7-3 to TRBJ1-5, with 8 positions matching TRBD1. CDR3 length: 13 amino acids. The V and J ends lost 7 bases and 5 bases, in that order; junction bases with no gene match: 4. Germline CDR1 is SGHTA and CDR2 is FQGTGA. In DNA, the CDR3 is TGTGCCAGCAAGAACAGGGGGGATCAGCCCCAGCATTTT. Residues: CASKNRGDQPQHF.

The chain joins TRBV4-1 to TRBJ2-7; D is unclear. Trimming pared 3 bases from V and 1 base from J, leaving 10 bases between. Germline CDR1 and CDR2: MGHRA and YSYEKL. The CDR3 is made up of 14 amino acids. In DNA form, the CDR3 reads TGCGCCAGCAGCCACCCTTCTTCGTCCTACGAGCAGTACTTC. As protein: CASSHPSSSYEQYF.

This sequence joins TRBV2 and TRBJ1-2, with 9 positions matching TRBD1. With 7 bases clipped from V and 4 bases from J, the junction kept 16 bases outside the gene matches. Germline values: CDR1 SNHLY, CDR2 FYNNEI. The CDR3 has 17 amino acids. The CDR3 bases are TGTGCCAGCACCCCCCCGGGGGGACAGGGACCCCTCTATGGCTACACCTTC. Protein: CASTPPGGQGPLYGYTF.

This sequence joins TRBV9 and TRBJ2-1; TRBD1 matches at 7 bases. Germline values: CDR1 SGDLS, CDR2 YYNGEE. The CDR3 covers 15 residues. Unmatched junction bases numbered 7, after V lost 1 base and J lost 6 bases. CDR3 sequence: CASSVMPGQINEQFF. CDR3 DNA sequence: TGTGCCAGCAGCGTAATGCCGGGACAGATCAATGAGCAGTTCTTC.